These 6 T cell receptor beta chains came from one sample sequenced in a study of high-grade serous ovarian cancer treatment subgroups (dated by TCRdb to the early 2020s). The tumor samples were collected prior to definitive surgery or chemotherapy. Library preparation was by the immunoSEQ multiplex PCR assay. Not all clones reach the TCRdb copy of this immuneACCESS table, which keeps in-frame sequences only. Checked studies attribute under half of the gap to unresolved V genes and leave the rest unexplained. This sample comprises about 4,200 clones, approximately 81% of them detected only once. The top ten clones comprise 7% to 9% of the sample. The material sequenced was tumor tissue. All receptors come from a human donor with high-grade serous ovarian cancer.

The chain is built from TRBV6-6 and TRBJ1-1; a possible D gene is TRBD1 (5 bases). The germline CDR1 and CDR2 sequences are MNHNY and SVGAGI (reference sequence). V gave up 5 bases and J gave up 8 bases, with 15 bases separating them. CDR3 length: 13 amino acids. The chain's CDR3 is CASSAAPGPEAFF. The CDR3 region has the DNA TGTGCCAGCAGTGCAGCCCCGGGGCCCGAAGCTTTCTTT.

V and J are TRBV30 and TRBJ2-5; a possible D gene is TRBD2 (7 bases). Trimming left V 2 bases short and J 8 bases short, with 15 bases between. Per germline, CDR1 GTSNPN and CDR2 SVGIG (reference sequence). The CDR3 is 13 residues long. The chain's CDR3 is CAWSRGAAGTQYF. DNA for the CDR3: TGTGCCTGGAGTCGGGGGGCAGCCGGAACCCAGTACTTC. Supplemented by reference TRBV30 and TRBJ2-5, the full variable domain reads SQTIHQWPATLVQPVGSPLSLECTVEGTSNPNLYWYRQAAGRGLQLLFYSVGIGQISSEVPQNLSASRPQDRQFILSSKKLLLSDSGFYLCAWSRGAAGTQYFGPGTRLLVL.

The gene calls are TRBV19 and TRBJ1-2, with TRBD1 matching over 7 bases. Trimming removed 8 bases from V and 8 bases from J; junction bases left unmatched: 11. The germline CDR1 and CDR2 sequences are LNHDA and SQIVND (reference sequence). The CDR3 has 13 amino acids. The chain's CDR3 is CASPPPGGFGYTF. The CDR3 coding sequence is TGTGCCAGTCCGCCGCCAGGGGGGTTCGGCTACACCTTC.

This rearrangement joins TRBV7-2 to TRBJ2-5; unclear D gene. This CDR3 is 14 amino acids long. V lost 5 bases to trimming and J lost 4 bases, with 14 bases between them. Germline CDR1 SGHTA, CDR2 FQGNSA. CDR3 sequence reads: CASSRELLGETQYF. In DNA form, the CDR3 reads TGTGCCAGCAGCAGAGAGCTACTGGGAGAGACCCAGTACTTC.

CDR3 protein: CASSVGGSGANVLTF. CDR3 coding DNA: TGTGCCAGCAGCGTAGGAGGTTCTGGGGCCAACGTCCTGACTTTC. The V call is TRBV9, the J call TRBJ2-6; D gene unclear. Trimming shortened V by 0 bases and J by 1 base, and 5 bases separated the two germline ends. Germline V lookup: CDR1 SGDLS, CDR2 YYNGEE. The CDR3 has 15 amino acids.

CDR3 bases: TGCGCCAGCAGCTTATCCCCTAGCGGGGGGTACAATGAGCAGTTCTTC. This translates into CASSLSPSGGYNEQFF. The genes are TRBV5-1 and TRBJ2-1; TRBD2 matches 11 bases. V shed 2 bases and J 4 bases; nucleotides not matched to a gene: 5. The germline V gene has CDR1 SGHRS and CDR2 YFSETQ. This CDR3 is 16 amino acids long.